What follows describes a single T cell receptor beta chain. The data originate from a study of T cell changes during pregnancy in multiple sclerosis. Germline V gene sequence: CDR1 SGHRS, CDR2 YFSETQ. This CDR3 comprises 14 residues. The V and J ends lost 0 bases and 7 bases respectively, with 11 bases between them. TCRdb keeps only in-frame clones here, not all; method: immunoSEQ multiplex PCR. Of 16,000 or so clones listed, almost 96% are singletons. The specimen comprised peripheral blood, sampled in the third trimester of pregnancy. This rearrangement joins TRBV5-1 to TRBJ1-5; D ambiguous. This sequence was found in a female donor with multiple sclerosis, enrolled in a pregnancy study. The CDR3 sequence is CASSLGGNFQPQHF. In DNA form, the CDR3 reads TGCGCCAGCAGCTTGGGAGGGAATTTCCAGCCCCAGCATTTT.